These T cell receptor beta chains were read from a single sample in a study of identical twins. TCRdb redid the calling of the 5' RACE reads with MiXCR, one entry per CDR3 protein. The sample yields some 1,600,000 distinct CDR3 sequences, 32% seen once. Sequenced: cord blood. The source of these receptors is a newborn girl in good health. CDR3s include the opening cysteine and the closing phenylalanine or tryptophan. D genes are given only for firm matches. Size values are once, few and many counts, or a class for expanded clones, and some rows have none.

TRBJ2-3 TRBD2 TRBV4-1 few CASSQEASGRDRTDTQYF TGCGCCAGCAGCCAAGAAGCTAGCGGGAGGGACCGCACAGATACGCAGTATTTT
TRBJ2-2 - TRBV19 - CASSITNTGELFF TGTGCCAGTAGTATAACCAACACCGGGGAGCTGTTTTTT
TRBJ2-2 - TRBV4-3 - CASSLSHDYVGELFF TGCGCCAGCAGCCTTAGTCACGATTACGTCGGGGAGCTGTTTTTT
TRBJ2-7 TRBD2 TRBV7-2 - CASSLVGGGLARYEQYF TGTGCCAGCAGCTTAGTAGGGGGGGGACTAGCGCGGTACGAGCAGTACTTC
TRBJ2-7 - TRBV27 few CASSLHPGSYEQYF TGTGCCAGCAGTTTACATCCCGGCTCCTACGAGCAGTACTTC
TRBJ2-3 TRBD1 TRBV7-6 few CASSLLGPQDRFYGLDTQYF TGTGCCAGCAGCTTATTGGGTCCCCAGGACAGGTTTTATGGATTGGATACGCAGTATTTT
TRBJ2-3 - TRBV28 few CASSPLASSSTDTQYF TGTGCCAGCAGCCCGCTGGCTTCTTCTAGCACAGATACGCAGTATTTT
TRBJ2-1 - TRBV6-4 - CASIQYGPQFF TGTGCCAGCATTCAATACGGCCCGCAGTTCTTC
TRBJ2-3 TRBD2 TRBV11-2 - CASGCRLAGEGDTQYF TGTGCCAGCGGCTGTAGACTAGCGGGAGAGGGAGATACGCAGTATTTT
TRBJ2-3 - TRBV2 - CASKRRDLLADTQYF TGTGCCAGCAAGAGGCGGGACCTCCTCGCGGATACGCAGTATTTT
TRBJ2-3 TRBD2 TRBV2 few CASTLGLAGGTDTQYF TGTGCCAGCACGCTGGGACTAGCGGGAGGCACAGATACGCAGTATTTT
TRBJ1-2 TRBD1 TRBV3-1 many CASSQVRTGVYGYTF TGTGCCAGCAGCCAAGTCCGGACAGGGGTATATGGCTACACCTTC
TRBJ2-5 TRBD1 TRBV29-1 many CSVTTGARELGEQYF TGCAGCGTAACGACAGGGGCGCGGGAACTAGGAGAGCAGTACTTC